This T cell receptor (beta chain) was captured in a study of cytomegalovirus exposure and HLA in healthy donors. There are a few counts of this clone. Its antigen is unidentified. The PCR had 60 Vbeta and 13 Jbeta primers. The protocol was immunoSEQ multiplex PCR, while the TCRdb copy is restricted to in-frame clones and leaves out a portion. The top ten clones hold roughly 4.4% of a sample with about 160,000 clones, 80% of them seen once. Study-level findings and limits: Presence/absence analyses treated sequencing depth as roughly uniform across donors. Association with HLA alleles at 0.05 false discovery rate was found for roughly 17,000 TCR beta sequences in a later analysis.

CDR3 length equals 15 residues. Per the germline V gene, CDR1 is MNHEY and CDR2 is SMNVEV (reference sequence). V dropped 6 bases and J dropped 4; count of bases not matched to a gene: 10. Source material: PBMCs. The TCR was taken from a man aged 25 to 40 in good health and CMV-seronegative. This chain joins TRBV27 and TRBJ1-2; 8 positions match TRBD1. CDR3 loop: CASRPNRGEGYGYTF. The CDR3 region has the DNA TGTGCCAGCAGACCCAACAGGGGGGAAGGCTATGGCTACACCTTC.